This TCR beta chain was identified in a study of blood T cell repertoires in COVID-19. Germline V gives CDR1 SGHTA, CDR2 FQGNSA. Trimming stripped 3 bases from V and 6 bases from J, with 21 bases between. This CDR3 spans 16 amino acids. Sequenced by immunoSEQ multiplex PCR; TCRdb stores in-frame clones only, minus some. The sample contains about 49,000 clones, roughly four fifths of which appear only once. This sequence joins TRBV7-2 and TRBJ2-7; TRBD1 is a possible D gene (6 bases). This receptor was obtained from a woman aged 55-69 years with acute or convalescent COVID-19. Sequenced sample: peripheral blood. The CDR3 nucleotides are TGTGCCAGCAGCTTCCCGACAGGTTTCGGAACCAGCGAGCAGTACTTC. Protein: CASSFPTGFGTSEQYF.